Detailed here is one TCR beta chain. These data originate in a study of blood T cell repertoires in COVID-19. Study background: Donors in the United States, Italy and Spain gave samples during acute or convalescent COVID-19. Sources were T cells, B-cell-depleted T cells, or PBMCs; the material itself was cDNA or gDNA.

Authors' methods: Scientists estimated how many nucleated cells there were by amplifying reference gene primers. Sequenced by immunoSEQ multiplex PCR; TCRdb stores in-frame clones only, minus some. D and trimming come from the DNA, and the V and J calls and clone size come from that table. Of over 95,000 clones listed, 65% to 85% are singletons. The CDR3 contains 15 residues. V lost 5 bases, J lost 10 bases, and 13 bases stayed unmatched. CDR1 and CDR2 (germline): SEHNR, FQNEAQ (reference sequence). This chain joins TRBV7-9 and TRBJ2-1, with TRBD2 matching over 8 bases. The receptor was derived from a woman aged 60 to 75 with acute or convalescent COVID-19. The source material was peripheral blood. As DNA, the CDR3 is TGTGCCAGCAGCCAAGCGGGGGTATGGCACGCGGAGCAGTTCTTC. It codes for CASSQAGVWHAEQFF.